The next 10 T cell receptor beta chains were all read from a single sample in a study of blood T cell repertoires in COVID-19. Clones were read by immunoSEQ multiplex PCR, and TCRdb kept only the in-frame ones, dropping some. The sample holds approximately 310,000 clones, roughly 91% seen once. The sequencing input was peripheral blood. The receptors were sampled from a man aged 45 to 65 with active or convalescent COVID-19.

V gene TRBV4-3 combines with J gene TRBJ1-5, with 8 bases identical to TRBD1. There are 17 residues in the CDR3. Germline V gene data show CDR1 as LGHNA and CDR2 as YSLEER. The V gene end was trimmed by 3 bases and the J gene end by 2 bases; junction bases not matched to a gene: 9. CDR3 bases: TGCGCCAGCAGCCAGAGAACAGGGGGTGTTCGCAATCAGCCCCAGCATTTT. The encoded protein is CASSQRTGGVRNQPQHF.

The chain recombines TRBV13 with TRBJ2-1, with a tentative D call TRBD1 (7 bases). This CDR3 has 15 residues. The germline V gene has CDR1 PRHDT and CDR2 FYEKMQ (reference sequence). The ends were cut back, 3 bases at V and 6 bases at J, with 15 bases in the middle. CDR3 loop: CASSLDQGGRNEQFF. In nucleotides, the CDR3 is TGTGCCAGCAGCTTGGATCAGGGGGGTCGCAATGAGCAGTTCTTC. Full variable domain (remainder filled in from reference TRBV13 and TRBJ2-1): AAGVIQSPRHLIKEKRETATLKCYPIPRHDTVYWYQQGPGQDPQFLISFYEKMQSDKGSIPDRFSAQQFSDYHSELNMSSLELGDSALYFCASSLDQGGRNEQFFGPGTRLTVL.

The chain recombines TRBV5-1 with TRBJ2-7; perhaps TRBD2 as D (6 bases). This CDR3 is built from 15 residues. From germline, CDR1 is SGHRS and CDR2 YFSETQ. V lost 4 bases, J lost 2 bases, and 16 bases lay in between. The CDR3 bases are TGCGCCAGCAGCAAGGAGGGGAATTTTGCCTACGAGCAGTACTTC. The encoded protein is CASSKEGNFAYEQYF.

This clone was observed at least ten times. V and J are TRBV2 and TRBJ1-6; TRBD1 matches 7 bases. Germline CDR1 is SNHLY and CDR2 is FYNNEI. The junction had 6 bases not matched to a gene; V was cut back by 4 bases and J by 0 bases. This CDR3 has 17 residues. CDR3 region: CASSVDRVSSYNSPLHF. DNA for the CDR3: TGTGCCAGCAGTGTAGACAGGGTCAGCTCCTATAATTCACCCCTCCACTTT.

The V and J genes are TRBV30 and TRBJ1-5; D is possibly TRBD1 (6 bases). There are 20 residues in the CDR3. V was pared by 4 bases and J by 5 bases, with 33 bases between. The germline gives CDR1 GTSNPN, CDR2 SVGIG (reference sequence). For the CDR3, the DNA is TGTGCCTGGAATCACCGGGTCACAGGGCCTTTCGGCCTAGGTGATCAGCCCCAGCATTTT. Protein product: CAWNHRVTGPFGLGDQPQHF.

The chain has TRBV30 and TRBJ1-1, with unresolved D. CDR3 length: 15 residues. CDR1 GTSNPN and CDR2 SVGIG come from the germline V gene (reference sequence). Trimming took 0 bases from V and 4 from J, leaving 15 bases between them. The DNA for the CDR3 is TGTGCCTGGAGTGTACTGGAGGGCAGCGGCACTGAAGCTTTCTTT. It translates to CAWSVLEGSGTEAFF.

V and J are TRBV6-2 or TRBV6-3 and TRBJ2-7; D is possibly TRBD2 (6 bases). This CDR3 is built from 13 residues. In germline, CDR1 is MNHEY, CDR2 SVGEGT. The V gene lost 8 bases and the J gene lost 5 bases, with 16 bases spanning the gap. CDR3 loop: CASRSEGLDEQYF. The CDR3 coding sequence is TGTGCCAGCCGTTCGGAGGGCCTCGACGAGCAGTACTTC.

V usage is TRBV6-5 and J usage is TRBJ2-1; 9 positions match TRBD1. The CDR3 has 15 residues. Germline V gene lookup returns CDR1 MNHEY and CDR2 SVGAGI. With V trimmed by 6 bases and J by 2 bases, 5 bases remained unmatched. The CDR3 loop reads CASRLGTGTYNEQFF. Here the CDR3 DNA reads TGTGCCAGCAGATTAGGGACAGGGACCTACAATGAGCAGTTCTTC.

Worth noting for this clone: Distinct nucleotide sequences in the sample also encode this CDR3. This chain uses TRBV7-2 with TRBJ1-1; possibly TRBD1 for D (5 bases). Looked up from germline, CDR1 is SGHTA and CDR2 is FQGNSA. The CDR3 sequence is 13 residues long. V was trimmed by 3 bases and J by 1 base, leaving 6 bases between them. The CDR3 nucleotides read TGTGCCAGCAGCTTGACAGAGAACACTGAAGCTTTCTTT. It is translated as CASSLTENTEAFF.

V usage is TRBV6-2 or TRBV6-3 and J usage is TRBJ2-1, with 10 positions matching TRBD2. Germline V gene data show CDR1 as MNHEY and CDR2 as SVGEGT. The ends lost 4 bases at V and 8 bases at J; junction bases unmatched: 11. CDR3 length: 16 residues. CDR3 protein: CASSFLAGARVDEQFF. CDR3 DNA: TGTGCCAGCAGTTTCCTAGCGGGGGCCCGCGTAGATGAGCAGTTCTTC.